One and the same sample provided the 4 T cell receptor beta chains below, sequenced in a study of T cell repertoires in cytomegalovirus infection. TCRdb redid the calling of the reads with MiXCR, one entry per CDR3 protein. Seen here are 830,000 or so distinct CDR3 sequences, over 25% observed once, and the top ten hold around an eighth. No antigen is known for these receptors. The sequencing used cultured CD8+ T cells from PBMCs, collected from culture after CMV antigen stimulation. These receptors came from a human donor in good health (CMV status not recorded). Some clones in this sample may be carry-over from other donors' samples.

There are a few counts of this clonotype. The chain employs TRBV7-8 and TRBJ2-7; the D is unclear. Per germline, CDR1 SGHVS and CDR2 FQNEAQ. Trimming cost V 1 base and J 6 bases, with 7 bases left between them. The CDR3 consists of 12 residues. Written as DNA, the CDR3 is TGTGCCAGCAGCTTAGATGTGGGCGAGCAGTACTTC. This gives the protein CASSLDVGEQYF. Together with reference TRBV7-8 and TRBJ2-7, the CDR3 gives the full variable domain: GAGVSQSPRYKVAKRGQDVALRCDPISGHVSLFWYQQALGQGPEFLTYFQNEAQLDKSGLPSDRFFAERPEGSVSTLKIQRTQQEDSAVYLCASSLDVGEQYFGPGTRLTVT.

The chain employs TRBV5-5 and TRBJ2-7, with D possibly being TRBD1 or TRBD2 (5 bases each). Trimming shortened V by 2 bases and J by 2 bases, and 17 bases separated the two germline ends. Per the germline V gene, CDR1 is SGHKS and CDR2 is YYEKEE (reference sequence). The CDR3 is made up of 16 amino acids. The CDR3 loop is CASSLWGPPGAYEQYF. The CDR3 DNA sequence: TGTGCCAGCAGCTTATGGGGACCCCCCGGGGCCTACGAGCAGTACTTC.

This clonotype was recorded a few times. The V call is TRBV6-1, the J call TRBJ2-2; weak D call: TRBD1 (6 bases). Between the trimmed V and J ends, which lost 11 bases and 3 bases, there was a span of 10 bases. CDR3 length: 12 amino acids. The V gene's germline CDR1 is MNHNS and CDR2 SASEGT. The CDR3 nucleotides read TGTGCCCGAGAGGGGGACACCGGGGAGCTGTTTTTT. Protein product: CAREGDTGELFF.

The chain carries TRBV12-3 or TRBV12-4 and TRBJ1-5; 8 nucleotides line up with TRBD1. This CDR3 region has 14 residues. After removal of 6 bases from V and 3 bases from J, the junction contained 4 bases not matched to a gene. The CDR3 coding sequence is TGTGCCAGCAGGCAGACAGGGGCCAATCAGCCCCAGCATTTT. It yields the protein CASRQTGANQPQHF.